Sequencing of this TCR beta chain was carried out in a study of radiation and T cells in renal cell carcinoma. Study-level information: Nephrectomy followed 15 Gy stereotactic body radiation by 4 weeks.

Produced via immunoSEQ multiplex PCR; TCRdb's table is partial and in-frame only. Of approximately 120,000 clones in the sample, around 81% were seen once. Time point denoted: blood 2 weeks post-SBRT. The treatment: 15 Gy SBRT to primary tumor, nephrectomy 4 weeks later. Blood was sampled at baseline, 2 weeks and 4 weeks after SBRT. The TCR originated in a middle-aged man with renal cell carcinoma. The starting material was blood, obtained from a patient whose treatment included radiotherapy and nephrectomy.

This CDR3 is CASSLGTNYGYTF. The CDR3 nucleotides read TGTGCCAGCAGCCTCGGAACGAACTATGGCTACACCTTC. The chain couples TRBV6-6 to TRBJ1-2; no clear D gene. Trimming shortened V by 6 bases and J by 2 bases, and 10 bases separated the two germline ends. CDR1 MNHNY and CDR2 SVGAGI come from the germline V gene (reference sequence). The CDR3 is made up of 13 amino acids.